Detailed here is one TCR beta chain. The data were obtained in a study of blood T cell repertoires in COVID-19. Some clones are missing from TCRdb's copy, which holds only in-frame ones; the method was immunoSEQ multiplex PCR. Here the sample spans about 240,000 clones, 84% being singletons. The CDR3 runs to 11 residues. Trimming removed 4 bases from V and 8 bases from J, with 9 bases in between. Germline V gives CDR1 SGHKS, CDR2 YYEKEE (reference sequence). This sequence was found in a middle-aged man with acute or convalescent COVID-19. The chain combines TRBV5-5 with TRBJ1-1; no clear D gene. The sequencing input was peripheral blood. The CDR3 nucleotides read TGTGCCAGCAGCCGACTTTGGGAAGCTTTCTTT. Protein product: CASSRLWEAFF.